This T cell receptor beta chain was sequenced in a study of a mutant IDH1 vaccine in newly diagnosed glioma. Study as a whole: Vaccines were begun 4-6 weeks after radiotherapy alone, or with temozolomide cycles. Week 47 marked visit V13, whereas week 35 marked visit V12. The study's findings and limits: Seemingly, top peripheral T cell clonotype changes bore no relation to pseudoprogression.

A remark on this clone: Its antigen is not identified.

Measured with immunoSEQ multiplex PCR; TCRdb has only the in-frame clones, and not every one. The sample lists approximately 50,000 clones; less than 85% were seen once. Time point indicated: week 47, end of study. It was 300 ug of mutant IDH1 20-mer peptide that made up each vaccine dose, given with topical imiquimod. Eight vaccinations reached patients in weeks 1, 3, 5, 7, 11, 15, 19 and 23. In germline, CDR1 is MNHEY, CDR2 SMNVEV (reference sequence). The CDR3 consists of 15 residues. V shed 6 bases and J shed 2 bases, with 15 bases lying between them. V usage is TRBV27 and J usage is TRBJ2-3, with D perhaps matching TRBD1 (5 bases). This receptor was identified in a woman aged 40 to 55 with glioma. Some clones in this sample may be carry-over from other donors' samples. The material was PBMCs, obtained from a glioma patient whose treatment included an IDH1 peptide vaccine. This chain's CDR3 is CASSPRTPATDTQYF. In DNA form, the CDR3 reads TGTGCCAGCAGCCCAAGGACACCCGCCACAGATACGCAGTATTTT.